A single sample gave rise to the 31 T cell receptor beta chains below, sequenced in a study of T-cell reconstitution after alpha-beta-depleted transplantation in children. The TCRbeta library was prepared with unique molecular identifiers. TCRdb re-called the PCR reads through MiXCR, storing one row per CDR3 protein. Among some 350,000 distinct CDR3 sequences listed, around 15% were seen once. This specimen consisted of PBMCs, mostly from graft donor cells, obtained 360 days after TCRalphabeta/CD19-depleted stem cell transplant. Receptor source: a male patient aged 2-9 years who had a stem cell transplant for acute lymphoblastic leukemia, so the T cells may come from the graft donor.

Note on this clonotype: Possible read error: a much larger clone is one base away. This sequence joins TRBV9 and TRBJ2-3; possible D gene TRBD1, 5 bases. Germline V gene sequence: CDR1 SGDLS, CDR2 YYNGEE. V was shortened by 5 bases and J by 1 base, with 8 bases between the two germline ends. There are 13 residues in the CDR3. For the CDR3, the DNA is TGTGCCAGCAGTACGACAGGCACAGATACGCAGTATTTT. As protein: CASSTTGTDTQYF.

This clonotype was observed a few times. V and J are TRBV2 and TRBJ1-5; D gene uncertain. Trimming cost V 3 bases and J 5 bases, with 11 bases left between them. The CDR3 sequence is 14 residues long. Germline V gene lookup returns CDR1 SNHLY and CDR2 FYNNEI. The CDR3 is CASSESPADQPQHF. The CDR3 DNA is TGTGCCAGCAGTGAGTCTCCGGCAGATCAGCCCCAGCATTTT.

This clonotype has more than one count but fewer than ten. The V and J genes are TRBV6-2 or TRBV6-3 and TRBJ2-1, with 10 bases fitting TRBD2. The CDR3 is 16 residues long. J was trimmed by 4 bases and V by 1 base; bases with no gene match: 4. Germline CDR1 MNHEY, CDR2 SVGEGT. The CDR3, as DNA: TGTGCCAGCAGTTACTGGACTAGCGGAGGGTACAATGAGCAGTTCTTC. Its protein product is CASSYWTSGGYNEQFF.

In this sample, this clonotype turned up many times. The chain has TRBV30 and TRBJ2-1; 11 bases line up with TRBD2. Germline assignment: CDR1 GTSNPN and CDR2 SVGIG (reference sequence). The J segment lost 7 bases and the V segment lost 0 bases, leaving 11 bases of the junction unmatched. The CDR3 totals 17 residues. Written as DNA, the CDR3 is TGTGCCTGGAGTGTCACCATAGCGGGAGGGCCGGGTAATGAGCAGTTCTTC. It encodes CAWSVTIAGGPGNEQFF.

This clonotype occurred a few times. J is TRBJ1-2 and V is TRBV9, with 7 bases lining up with TRBD1. The CDR3 has 14 amino acids. From germline, CDR1 is SGDLS and CDR2 YYNGEE. V dropped 5 bases and J dropped 2; count of bases not matched to a gene: 6. This chain's CDR3 is CASSSTGANYGYTF. The CDR3 nucleotides read TGTGCCAGCAGTTCTACAGGGGCCAACTATGGCTACACCTTC.

This clonotype was seen more than once but under ten times. The rearrangement links TRBV27 to TRBJ2-1; possibly TRBD2 for D (5 bases). The CDR3 loop spans 14 amino acids. The germline CDR1 and CDR2 sequences are MNHEY and SMNVEV (reference sequence). V lost 6 bases, J lost 2 bases, and 11 bases lay in between. Written as DNA, the CDR3 is TGTGCCAGCAGCCTACGGGGTACCTACAATGAGCAGTTCTTC. This gives the protein CASSLRGTYNEQFF.

There are a few counts of this clonotype. V usage is TRBV28 and J usage is TRBJ2-7; 9 bases map to TRBD1. The V gene end was trimmed by 3 bases and the J gene end by 2 bases; junction bases not matched to a gene: 5. Per the germline V gene, CDR1 is MDHEN and CDR2 is SYDVKM. The CDR3 is made up of 15 amino acids. This chain's CDR3 is CASSFGTGRAYEQYF. CDR3 in DNA: TGTGCCAGCAGTTTTGGGACAGGGAGAGCCTACGAGCAGTACTTC. The entire variable domain, with the rest obtained from reference TRBV28 and TRBJ2-7, is as follows: DVKVTQSSRYLVKRTGEKVFLECVQDMDHENMFWYRQDPGLGLRLIYFSYDVKMKEKGDIPEGYSVSREKKERFSLILESASTNQTSMYLCASSFGTGRAYEQYFGPGTRLTVT.

The chain carries TRBV12-3 or TRBV12-4 and TRBJ1-5, with TRBD1 matching over 7 bases. V dropped 6 bases and J dropped 0; count of bases not matched to a gene: 5. The CDR3 is 15 residues long. The CDR3 sequence is CASSRGQLSNQPQHF. The CDR3 DNA sequence: TGTGCCAGCAGCCGGGGACAGCTTAGCAATCAGCCCCAGCATTTT.

In this sample, this clonotype turned up a few times. The chain links TRBV12-3 or TRBV12-4 to TRBJ2-7; 9 nucleotides agree with TRBD2. V trimming: 5 bases; J trimming: 4 bases; junction bases outside the gene matches: 9. This CDR3 region has 15 residues. In DNA form, the CDR3 reads TGTGCCAGCAGTAACGGACTAGCGCCGACGTACGAGCAGTACTTC. It yields the protein CASSNGLAPTYEQYF.

This clonotype was counted at least ten times. This sequence joins TRBV28 and TRBJ1-5; D not resolved. Germline values: CDR1 MDHEN, CDR2 SYDVKM. This CDR3 contains 13 residues. Trimming shortened V by 6 bases and J by 4 bases, and 10 bases separated the two germline ends. The CDR3 sequence is CASRSDGNQPQHF. CDR3 nucleotide sequence: TGTGCCAGCAGATCCGACGGGAATCAGCCCCAGCATTTT. The entire variable domain, with the rest obtained from reference TRBV28 and TRBJ1-5, is as follows: DVKVTQSSRYLVKRTGEKVFLECVQDMDHENMFWYRQDPGLGLRLIYFSYDVKMKEKGDIPEGYSVSREKKERFSLILESASTNQTSMYLCASRSDGNQPQHFGDGTRLSIL.

This clonotype was seen more than once but under ten times. This chain connects TRBV4-2 to TRBJ2-7; D uncertain. V was trimmed by 0 bases and J by 3 bases, leaving 9 bases between them. The CDR3 extends over 14 amino acids. Germline V gene sequence: CDR1 LGHNA, CDR2 YNFKEQ. In nucleotides, the CDR3 is TGTGCCAGCAGCCAAGATAATAGGGACTACGAGCAGTACTTC. Translating it yields CASSQDNRDYEQYF.

The table lists this clonotype with a few counts. The CDR3 is CASSFIEGARGEQFF. In DNA form, the CDR3 reads TGCGCCAGCAGCTTTATTGAGGGGGCGCGTGGTGAGCAGTTCTTC. This chain links TRBV5-1 with TRBJ2-1, with 7 bases that match TRBD1. The CDR3 runs to 15 residues. From germline, CDR1 is SGHRS and CDR2 YFSETQ. V dropped 2 bases and J dropped 9; count of bases not matched to a gene: 11. Filled out from reference TRBV5-1 and TRBJ2-1, the complete variable domain reads KAGVTQTPRYLIKTRGQQVTLSCSPISGHRSVSWYQQTPGQGLQFLFEYFSETQRNKGNFPGRFSGRQFSNSRSEMNVSTLELGDSALYLCASSFIEGARGEQFFGPGTRLTVL.

The V and J genes are TRBV5-1 and TRBJ1-5; no clear D. This CDR3 has 14 amino acids. Germline V lookup: CDR1 SGHRS, CDR2 YFSETQ. Trimming stripped 4 bases from V and 2 bases from J, with 10 bases between. Written as DNA, the CDR3 is TGCGCCAGCAGCCTGCATGGGGGCAATCAGCCCCAGCATTTT. Translating gives CASSLHGGNQPQHF.

This chain joins TRBV7-8 and TRBJ1-6, with a possible D match to TRBD1 (6 bases). There are 15 residues in the CDR3. Trimming left V 5 bases short and J 13 bases short, with 21 bases between. Germline V gene sequence: CDR1 SGHVS, CDR2 FQNEAQ. CDR3 amino acids: CASSPPGTRIGPLHF. The CDR3 DNA sequence: TGTGCCAGCAGCCCACCGGGGACAAGGATTGGGCCCCTCCACTTT.

CDR3 sequence: CASSQAGLSRTGELFF. The CDR3 nucleotides are TGTGCCAGCAGCCAGGCCGGGCTCAGTAGGACCGGGGAGCTGTTTTTT. The gene calls are TRBV2 and TRBJ2-2, with no clear D. The CDR3 extends over 16 amino acids. Germline V gives CDR1 SNHLY, CDR2 FYNNEI. The V gene lost 6 bases and the J gene lost 5 bases, with 19 bases spanning the gap.

The rearrangement uses TRBV29-1 and TRBJ1-2; D not resolved. V lost 2 bases to trimming and J lost 2 bases, with 12 bases between them. Germline V gene lookup returns CDR1 SQVTM and CDR2 ANQGSEA. The CDR3 runs 14 residues. CDR3 in DNA: TGCAGCGTTGAATGGAACGGCCCGAACTATGGCTACACCTTC. Its translation is CSVEWNGPNYGYTF.

There are a few counts of this clonotype. This rearrangement joins TRBV7-9 to TRBJ2-1; D ambiguous. The CDR3 consists of 17 residues. V lost 7 bases and J 0 bases, leaving 19 bases between the germline ends. Germline V gives CDR1 SEHNR, CDR2 FQNEAQ (reference sequence). CDR3 region: CASTRPPTYSSYNEQFF. Here the CDR3 DNA reads TGTGCCAGCACCCGACCCCCTACATACAGCTCCTACAATGAGCAGTTCTTC.

This clonotype was counted between two and nine times. J is TRBJ1-5 and V is TRBV2; TRBD1 matches 8 bases. CDR1 is SNHLY, CDR2 FYNNEI, per germline. This CDR3 is 16 amino acids long. The ends lost 1 base at V and 9 bases at J; junction bases unmatched: 11. CDR3 nucleotide sequence: TGTGCCAGCAGTGAAGTCCCACAGGGGGGCGTGGGGCCCCAGCATTTT. Translating it yields CASSEVPQGGVGPQHF.

This chain joins TRBV20-1 and TRBJ2-1, with TRBD2 identical over 14 bases. Germline values: CDR1 DFQATT, CDR2 SNEGSKA (reference sequence). Trimming removed 4 bases from V and 12 bases from J; junction bases left unmatched: 11. The CDR3 loop spans 15 amino acids. The CDR3 here is CSATGTSGRDAGQFF. CDR3 nucleotides: TGCAGTGCTACCGGGACTAGCGGGAGAGACGCGGGGCAGTTCTTC.

This clonotype was counted ten times or more. V usage is TRBV2 and J usage is TRBJ2-1; D remains ambiguous. V was clipped by 0 bases and J by 3 bases, with 9 bases between them. CDR3 length equals 15 residues. In germline, CDR1 is SNHLY, CDR2 FYNNEI. The CDR3 DNA reads as TGTGCCAGCAGTGAAGCGGGTTTTAGCTACAATGAGCAGTTCTTC. It yields the protein CASSEAGFSYNEQFF.

This chain links TRBV5-1 with TRBJ2-7, with a weak D call TRBD1 (6 bases). The CDR3 consists of 13 residues. The germline CDR1 and CDR2 sequences are SGHRS and YFSETQ. The germline V and J ends were trimmed by 1 base and 8 bases, with 13 bases remaining between them. The CDR3 nucleotides are TGCGCCAGCAGCTTGTCTCCGGACAGACAGCAGTACTTC. Translated: CASSLSPDRQQYF.

This chain links TRBV5-1 with TRBJ2-3, with 9 bases fitting TRBD1. The germline gives CDR1 SGHRS, CDR2 YFSETQ. The CDR3 extends over 16 amino acids. Losses at the gene ends were 0 bases for V and 6 bases for J; bases not matched to a gene: 8. CDR3 sequence (DNA): TGCGCCAGCAGCTTGGGGGACAGGGTCTTCCTCGATACGCAGTATTTT. Translated, it gives CASSLGDRVFLDTQYF.

The rearrangement uses TRBV7-2 and TRBJ1-4; a weak D match, TRBD1 (6 bases). The length of the CDR3 is 14 residues. From germline, CDR1 is SGHTA and CDR2 FQGNSA. Trimming took 5 bases from V and 4 from J, leaving 11 bases between them. The CDR3 coding sequence is TGTGCCAGCAGCAAGACAGGACTTAATGAAAAACTGTTTTTT. This gives the protein CASSKTGLNEKLFF.

In regard to this clonotype: Germline and junction disagree at one end, which may indicate a read error. The CDR3 DNA follows: TGTGCCTGCAGCCTGAGGCTAGCGGGCCCCGTGGGGAAAAACATTCAGTACTTC. Its translation is CACSLRLAGPVGKNIQYF. V usage is TRBV12-3 or TRBV12-4 and J usage is TRBJ2-4, with TRBD2 matching over 8 bases. The CDR3 runs to 18 residues.

The V call is TRBV29-1, the J call TRBJ2-1; D is possibly TRBD1 (5 bases). The V gene's germline CDR1 is SQVTM and CDR2 ANQGSEA. Deletions cut 3 bases from V and 1 base from J, with 10 bases between. The CDR3 is 14 residues long. CDR3 bases: TGCAGCGTTGATGGGCAGGGATCCTACAATGAGCAGTTCTTC. Protein product: CSVDGQGSYNEQFF.

This clonotype came up many times. The chain employs TRBV28 and TRBJ1-3, with D tentatively TRBD1 (5 bases). The V gene's germline CDR1 is MDHEN and CDR2 SYDVKM. The CDR3 contains 14 residues. The V end lost 5 bases, the J end lost 10 bases, and 18 bases lay between the germline ends. The DNA for the CDR3 is TGTGCCAGCAGTGCCCCCGGGACGTCGAGGACCATATATTTT. Residues: CASSAPGTSRTIYF.

The rearrangement joins TRBV28 to TRBJ1-6; no firm D call. CDR1 is MDHEN and CDR2 is SYDVKM in the germline V gene. The CDR3 has 14 amino acids. V gave up 6 bases and J gave up 10 bases, with 16 bases separating them. CDR3 protein: CASSPTLAWSPLHF. CDR3 DNA sequence: TGTGCCAGCAGCCCGACTTTGGCGTGGTCACCCCTCCACTTT.

The chain links TRBV28 to TRBJ2-3; 9 bases agree with TRBD2. J was trimmed by 7 bases and V by 3 bases; bases with no gene match: 5. The CDR3 is 14 residues long. Germline V gives CDR1 MDHEN, CDR2 SYDVKM. The CDR3 loop reads CASSFGGGGYTQYF. CDR3 in DNA: TGTGCCAGCAGTTTTGGCGGGGGGGGATATACGCAGTATTTT.

This chain links TRBV6-2 or TRBV6-3 with TRBJ1-5, with 7 bases matching TRBD1. CDR3 size: 16 residues. Germline V gene lookup returns CDR1 MNHEY and CDR2 SVGEGT. V was pared by 2 bases and J by 2 bases, with 6 bases of the junction left unmatched. Written as DNA, the CDR3 is TGTGCCAGCAGTTACGGCAGCACAGGGGGCAATCAGCCCCAGCATTTT. It encodes CASSYGSTGGNQPQHF.

This clonotype came up a few times. The chain employs TRBV7-9 and TRBJ2-7; D assignment may be TRBD1 or TRBD2 (6 bases each). This CDR3 comprises 15 residues. Deletions cut 3 bases from V and 2 bases from J, with 14 bases between. CDR1 and CDR2 (germline): SEHNR, FQNEAQ (reference sequence). Written as DNA, the CDR3 is TGTGCCAGCAGCTTCGGAGGGGGACGGACCTACGAGCAGTACTTC. Its translation: CASSFGGGRTYEQYF.

This clonotype was counted between two and nine times. V gene TRBV12-3 or TRBV12-4 combines with J gene TRBJ1-1, with 8 bases lining up with TRBD1. The ends lost 3 bases at V and 12 bases at J; junction bases unmatched: 9. This CDR3 is built from 13 residues. CDR3 amino acids: CASSFDRGQVTFF. In DNA form, the CDR3 reads TGTGCCAGCAGTTTCGACAGGGGCCAGGTGACTTTCTTT.